The 15 T cell receptor beta chains reported below all come from one sample, sequenced in a study of cytomegalovirus exposure and HLA in healthy donors. This PCR relied on a set of 60 Vbeta primers and 13 Jbeta primers. Measured with immunoSEQ multiplex PCR; TCRdb has only the in-frame clones, and not every one. The repertoire consists of about 140,000 clones, with roughly 73% occurring once and the leading ten covering around 1.5%. Sequencing was done on a sample of PBMCs. Receptor source: a female donor in good health and CMV-seronegative.

The genes are TRBV27 and TRBJ2-7, with a possible D match to TRBD2 (6 bases). V was shortened by 5 bases and J by 0 bases, with 17 bases between the two germline ends. The CDR3 runs to 16 residues. From germline, CDR1 is MNHEY and CDR2 SMNVEV (reference sequence). The CDR3 loop reads CASSPSGLLSSYEQYF. The CDR3 DNA reads TGTGCCAGCAGTCCGTCGGGACTCTTGAGCTCCTACGAGCAGTACTTC.

This clone was detected only a few times. V and J are TRBV25-1 and TRBJ2-2, with unresolved D. The CDR3 has 15 amino acids. Germline-derived CDR1 and CDR2 are MGHDK and SYGVNS. The V and J ends lost 2 bases and 3 bases respectively, with 10 bases between them. CDR3 region: CASSETRFHTGELFF. The CDR3 coding sequence is TGTGCCAGCAGTGAAACCCGGTTTCACACCGGGGAGCTGTTTTTT.

The V and J genes are TRBV11-2 and TRBJ2-7, with 9 bases aligning to TRBD2. Germline assignment: CDR1 SGHAT and CDR2 FQNNGV. Germline trimming cut 5 bases from V and 1 base from J; bases unmatched to any gene: 9. The CDR3 has 16 residues. CDR3 sequence (DNA): TGTGCCAGCAGCCCTATCTCGGGACTAGCATCCTACGAGCAGTACTTC. Translating it yields CASSPISGLASYEQYF.

V is TRBV30 and J is TRBJ2-3; D is perhaps TRBD2 (6 bases). The CDR3 contains 15 residues. V was shortened by 1 base and J by 4 bases, with 15 bases between the two germline ends. Looked up from germline, CDR1 is GTSNPN and CDR2 is SVGIG (reference sequence). The CDR3 DNA reads as TGTGCCTGGAGTGGTAATAGCGGCCGGGCAGATACGCAGTATTTT. It is translated as CAWSGNSGRADTQYF.

The chain recombines TRBV5-5 with TRBJ1-5, with 10 positions matching TRBD1. Germline CDR1 SGHKS, CDR2 YYEKEE (reference sequence). The CDR3 is 17 residues long. Germline trimming cut 2 bases from V and 6 bases from J; bases unmatched to any gene: 11. Here the CDR3 reads CASSFGQGEFRTQPQHF. Here the CDR3 DNA reads TGTGCCAGCAGCTTCGGACAGGGGGAATTCAGGACTCAGCCCCAGCATTTT.

The chain couples TRBV5-1 to TRBJ2-5, with 10 bases matching TRBD2. CDR1 SGHRS and CDR2 YFSETQ come from the germline V gene. The CDR3 has 16 amino acids. Losses at the gene ends were 4 bases for V and 2 bases for J; bases not matched to a gene: 8. The CDR3 coding sequence is TGCGCCAGCAGCGGCCGACTAGCGGGCATACAAGAGACCCAGTACTTC. This gives the protein CASSGRLAGIQETQYF.

This rearrangement joins TRBV27 to TRBJ2-5; 9 nucleotides align to TRBD1. The end of the DNA fits TRBJ2-7 better, so the J call may be wrong. Germline V CDR1 and CDR2: MNHEY, SMNVEV (reference sequence). The CDR3 extends over 16 amino acids. The CDR3 reads CASSLGQGVVSYEQYF. The CDR3 nucleotides are TGTGCCAGCAGTTTGGGACAGGGAGTAGTGTCCTACGAGCAGTACTTC.

V usage is TRBV7-3 and J usage is TRBJ2-1, with TRBD1 identical over 8 bases. The CDR3 length is 13 residues. Germline lookup yields CDR1 SGHTA and CDR2 FQGTGA. V shed 5 bases, J shed 7 bases, and the junction held 4 bases outside the gene matches. In DNA, the CDR3 is TGTGCCAGCAGCCAACAGGGGGGAAATGAGCAGTTCTTC. Protein: CASSQQGGNEQFF.

V and J are TRBV11-2 and TRBJ1-4, with D possibly being TRBD1 (6 bases). Trimming took 5 bases from V and 4 from J, leaving 11 bases between them. CDR3 length: 14 amino acids. Germline CDR1 and CDR2: SGHAT and FQNNGV. This CDR3 is CASSDGTRNEKLFF. CDR3 in DNA: TGTGCCAGCAGCGACGGGACACGTAATGAAAAACTGTTTTTT.

V gene TRBV6-1 combines with J gene TRBJ1-5, with 9 nucleotides matching TRBD1. The CDR3 contains 15 residues. The ends lost 3 bases at V and 5 bases at J; junction bases unmatched: 5. The germline V gene has CDR1 MNHNS and CDR2 SASEGT. This CDR3 reads CASSDPGQGYQPQHF. CDR3 in DNA: TGTGCCAGCAGTGACCCGGGACAGGGTTATCAGCCCCAGCATTTT.

This sequence joins TRBV28 and TRBJ1-1; 10 bases match TRBD1. Germline V gene data show CDR1 as MDHEN and CDR2 as SYDVKM. CDR3 length: 15 residues. V shed 7 bases, J shed 10 bases, and the junction held 15 bases outside the gene matches. CDR3 sequence reads: CASTRDRGLWWRAFF. The CDR3 DNA is TGTGCCAGCACCCGGGACAGGGGACTCTGGTGGCGAGCTTTCTTT.

The chain recombines TRBV10-3 with TRBJ1-5; weak D call: TRBD1 (6 bases). Deletions cut 2 bases from V and 2 bases from J, with 13 bases between. Germline V gene data show CDR1 as ENHRY and CDR2 as SYGVKD. The CDR3 has 16 amino acids. This CDR3 reads CAISEGGAMGNQPQHF. CDR3 bases: TGTGCCATCAGTGAGGGGGGCGCGATGGGCAATCAGCCCCAGCATTTT.

The V and J genes are TRBV21-1 and TRBJ2-5; the table's D call TRBD2 went unverified against the DNA. TRBV21-1 is termed a pseudogene. There are 14 residues in the CDR3. The CDR3, as DNA: TGTGCCAGCAGCAAACAACTAGCGGAAGAGACCCAGTACTTC. This codes for CASSKQLAEETQYF.

The chain employs TRBV27 and TRBJ1-6; D is perhaps TRBD1 (5 bases). The CDR3 has 23 amino acids. The germline V gene encodes CDR1 MNHEY and CDR2 SMNVEV (reference sequence). V lost 0 bases and J 0 bases, leaving 27 bases between the germline ends. The CDR3 DNA reads TGTGCCAGCAGTTTATCGCCTCTTTCAGGGCCGAACTTACCCAGCTCCTATAATTCACCCCTCCACTTT. Encoded protein: CASSLSPLSGPNLPSSYNSPLHF.

The chain uses TRBV5-1 and TRBJ2-5; 12 bases line up with TRBD2. J was trimmed by 0 bases and V by 0 bases; bases with no gene match: 6. CDR3 length: 18 residues. Germline loops: CDR1 SGHRS, CDR2 YFSETQ. CDR3 residues: CASSLGTSGGPYQETQYF. In nucleotides, the CDR3 is TGCGCCAGCAGCTTGGGTACTAGCGGGGGGCCGTACCAAGAGACCCAGTACTTC.